This T cell receptor (beta chain) was profiled in a study of blood T cells in healthy people across ages. Germline loops: CDR1 SNHLY, CDR2 FYNNEI. The CDR3 sequence runs 15 residues, both termini included. A second PCR, run for roughly 7 to 11 cycles, used a sample-barcoded 5' primer plus a J-beta primer mix. TCRdb re-derived calls from the 5' RACE reads in MiXCR, one entry per CDR3 protein. The data contain around 1,800,000 distinct CDR3 sequences, more than 35% of them singletons. Of note for this clonotype: The conserved final phenylalanine or tryptophan is absent from the CDR3, which likely points to a read error. The DNA is omitted, as the CDR3 cannot be located on it reliably, and the CDR3 follows TCRdb's listing.

The J gene is TRBJ2-1, the V gene TRBV2; no DNA check was done on the table's D call, TRBD1. The sequence was collected from a human donor in good health. Sequencing was done on a sample of blood. The CDR3 protein is CASSEGGAARLEKFS.